These 23 T cell receptor beta chains originate from one sample sequenced in a study of technical replicates of blood from several donors. Clones were sequenced by immunoSEQ multiplex PCR, and TCRdb holds only the in-frame ones, with some missing. The repertoire holds tens of thousands of clones, 95% seen once, with approximately 0.26% in the top ten. Source material: T cells isolated from PBMCs. The receptor source for this set is a human donor in good health.

This chain joins TRBV18 and TRBJ2-7; TRBD2 aligns across 10 bases. The germline CDR1 and CDR2 sequences are KGHSH and LQKENI. This CDR3 spans 15 amino acids. V was clipped by 3 bases and J by 6 bases; unmatched bases: 8. This CDR3 is CASSPYLAGAGEQYF. CDR3 DNA: TGTGCCAGCTCACCCTATCTAGCGGGAGCGGGCGAGCAGTACTTC. Complete variable domain (other parts from reference TRBV18 and TRBJ2-7): NAGVMQNPRHLVRRRGQEARLRCSPMKGHSHVYWYRQLPEEGLKFMVYLQKENIIDESGMPKERFSAEFPKEGPSILRIQQVVRGDSAAYFCASSPYLAGAGEQYFGPGTRLTVT.

The chain is built from TRBV5-1 and TRBJ2-3; 8 bases align to TRBD2. The junction had 3 bases not matched to a gene; V was cut back by 0 bases and J by 0 bases. The CDR3 spans 16 residues. From germline, CDR1 is SGHRS and CDR2 YFSETQ. The CDR3 here is CASSLASGGSTDTQYF. In DNA, the CDR3 is TGCGCCAGCAGCTTGGCCAGCGGGGGTAGCACAGATACGCAGTATTTT. Full variable domain (missing parts from reference TRBV5-1 and TRBJ2-3): KAGVTQTPRYLIKTRGQQVTLSCSPISGHRSVSWYQQTPGQGLQFLFEYFSETQRNKGNFPGRFSGRQFSNSRSEMNVSTLELGDSALYLCASSLASGGSTDTQYFGPGTRLTVL.

V gene TRBV28 combines with J gene TRBJ2-7, with a tentative D call TRBD1 (7 bases). This CDR3 is 15 amino acids long. Germline V gene sequence: CDR1 MDHEN, CDR2 SYDVKM. V lost 7 bases and J 3 bases, leaving 19 bases between the germline ends. CDR3 in amino acids: CASMSKGQGGYEQYF. The CDR3, as DNA: TGTGCCAGCATGTCTAAAGGGCAGGGGGGCTACGAGCAGTACTTC.

The chain carries TRBV29-1 and TRBJ2-1, with 8 bases that match TRBD2. Germline CDR1 SQVTM, CDR2 ANQGSEA. The J segment lost 2 bases and the V segment lost 3 bases, leaving 12 bases of the junction unmatched. CDR3 length: 17 amino acids. The chain's CDR3 is CSVDSEGSGAAYNEQFF. The CDR3 bases are TGCAGCGTTGATTCTGAGGGTAGCGGGGCGGCCTACAATGAGCAGTTCTTC.

The genes are TRBV6-1 and TRBJ1-3, with D tentatively TRBD1 (5 bases). The V and J ends lost 0 bases and 4 bases respectively, with 13 bases between them. The germline CDR1 and CDR2 sequences are MNHNS and SASEGT. This CDR3 spans 16 amino acids. The CDR3, as DNA: TGTGCCAGCAGTGAAGCGTTACGGGGGTGGGGAAACACCATATATTTT. It codes for CASSEALRGWGNTIYF.

The chain couples TRBV7-6 to TRBJ1-3; maybe TRBD1 (5 bases). This CDR3 has 15 residues. Trimming took 5 bases from V and 0 from J, leaving 11 bases between them. Looked up from germline, CDR1 is SGHVS and CDR2 is FNYEAQ. CDR3 DNA sequence: TGTGCCAGCAGCACCTACAGGAACTCTGGAAACACCATATATTTT. Translating it yields CASSTYRNSGNTIYF. The full variable domain, rest sourced from reference TRBV7-6 and TRBJ1-3, is GAGVSQSPRYKVTKRGQDVALRCDPISGHVSLYWYRQALGQGPEFLTYFNYEAQQDKSGLPNDRFSAERPEGSISTLTIQRTEQRDSAMYRCASSTYRNSGNTIYFGEGSWLTVV.

This rearrangement joins TRBV19 to TRBJ1-2, with D perhaps TRBD1 (6 bases). CDR1 and CDR2 (germline): LNHDA, SQIVND (reference sequence). The CDR3 covers 13 residues. Trimming took 7 bases from V and 8 from J, leaving 17 bases between them. In nucleotides, the CDR3 is TGTGCCAGTACTCCACAGGGAAGGAAAGGCTACACCTTC. Translation: CASTPQGRKGYTF.

This chain links TRBV5-1 with TRBJ2-1; 11 bases line up with TRBD2. The germline V gene encodes CDR1 SGHRS and CDR2 YFSETQ. The CDR3 has 14 residues. J was trimmed by 4 bases and V by 6 bases; bases with no gene match: 3. This CDR3 is CASKLAGEYNEQFF. As DNA, the CDR3 is TGCGCCAGCAAACTAGCGGGAGAGTACAATGAGCAGTTCTTC.

The chain employs TRBV6-5 and TRBJ1-2; a possible D gene is TRBD1 (5 bases). The CDR3 has 11 residues. V shed 8 bases and J shed 5 bases, with 9 bases lying between them. CDR1 MNHEY and CDR2 SVGAGI come from the germline V gene. CDR3: CASRGGYGYTF. The CDR3 nucleotides read TGTGCCAGCCGGGGGGGTTATGGCTACACCTTC.

This chain links TRBV11-2 with TRBJ2-7, with 9 bases that match TRBD2. Looked up from germline, CDR1 is SGHAT and CDR2 is FQNNGV. CDR3 length: 18 residues. Germline trimming cut 1 base from V and 3 bases from J; bases unmatched to any gene: 13. In DNA form, the CDR3 reads TGTGCCAGCAGCTTAGGGGGAGCTAGCGGGGTTTGGGGCTACGAGCAGTACTTC. Translation: CASSLGGASGVWGYEQYF.

This rearrangement joins TRBV7-8 to TRBJ2-7; 9 nucleotides line up with TRBD1. The CDR3 totals 13 residues. Trimming removed 4 bases from V and 5 bases from J; junction bases left unmatched: 3. CDR1 and CDR2 (germline): SGHVS, FQNEAQ. As DNA, the CDR3 is TGTGCCAGCAGCTCGGACAGGGGCGACGAGCAGTACTTC. Its translation is CASSSDRGDEQYF.

This rearrangement joins TRBV6-5 to TRBJ1-1, with D unclear. Germline V gene data show CDR1 as MNHEY and CDR2 as SVGAGI. The CDR3 has 15 amino acids. Trimming removed 6 bases at V and 4 bases at J, with 18 bases between. Here the CDR3 DNA reads TGTGCCAGCAGGAACGACGAGGGAGGCGGCACTGAAGCTTTCTTT. It encodes CASRNDEGGGTEAFF.

The chain recombines TRBV27 with TRBJ1-5; 9 bases agree with TRBD1. This CDR3 has 19 amino acids. The V segment lost 2 bases and the J segment 7 bases; nucleotides outside the gene matches: 18. Per germline, CDR1 MNHEY and CDR2 SMNVEV (reference sequence). The CDR3 region is CASSLAPTQGALQMQPQHF. In DNA, the CDR3 is TGTGCCAGCAGTTTAGCCCCCACACAGGGGGCCCTTCAAATGCAGCCCCAGCATTTT.

The CDR3 DNA is TGCGCCAGCAGCTTATGGACAGGGGAGACCCAGTACTTC. Protein product: CASSLWTGETQYF. V usage is TRBV5-1 and J usage is TRBJ2-5; 8 bases map to TRBD1. This CDR3 is built from 13 residues. The germline V gene has CDR1 SGHRS and CDR2 YFSETQ. J lost 5 bases, V lost 2 bases, and 2 bases had no gene match. The full variable domain, in which reference TRBV5-1 and TRBJ2-5 provide the parts outside the CDR3, is KAGVTQTPRYLIKTRGQQVTLSCSPISGHRSVSWYQQTPGQGLQFLFEYFSETQRNKGNFPGRFSGRQFSNSRSEMNVSTLELGDSALYLCASSLWTGETQYFGPGTRLLVL.

This chain uses TRBV7-6 with TRBJ2-2; D gene unclear. Trimming left V 2 bases short and J 4 bases short, with 8 bases between. The CDR3 extends over 14 amino acids. The V gene's germline CDR1 is SGHVS and CDR2 FNYEAQ. For the CDR3, the DNA is TGTGCCAGCAGCTTACAGTCGCTCACCGGGGAGCTGTTTTTT. It codes for CASSLQSLTGELFF.

J is TRBJ1-1 and V is TRBV10-2, with D hard to call. The CDR3 is made up of 12 amino acids. Trimming cost V 6 bases and J 2 bases, with 7 bases left between them. The germline V gene has CDR1 WSHSY and CDR2 SAAADI. This CDR3 is CASSLTNTEAFF. The CDR3 region has the DNA TGCGCCAGCAGCCTCACTAACACTGAAGCTTTCTTT.

This sequence joins TRBV2 and TRBJ2-7, with 8 bases aligning to TRBD2. In germline, CDR1 is SNHLY, CDR2 FYNNEI. This CDR3 is built from 15 residues. The V segment lost 8 bases and the J segment 1 base; nucleotides outside the gene matches: 10. In DNA form, the CDR3 reads TGTGCCAGCGACGGGGAGGGACTAGGGTCCTACGAGCAGTACTTC. Translating gives CASDGEGLGSYEQYF.

V and J are TRBV5-1 and TRBJ2-3, with a possible D match to TRBD2 (5 bases). V was cut by 4 bases and J by 6 bases, with 15 bases left in between. The CDR3 has 14 amino acids. Germline-derived CDR1 and CDR2 are SGHRS and YFSETQ. CDR3: CASSPGLPGDTQYF. DNA of the CDR3: TGCGCCAGCAGCCCAGGACTCCCGGGGGATACGCAGTATTTT.

This clone occurred a few times. The chain recombines TRBV7-9 with TRBJ1-2, with a tentative D call TRBD1 (5 bases). Germline V gives CDR1 SEHNR, CDR2 FQNEAQ (reference sequence). V was cut by 6 bases and J by 2 bases, with 7 bases left in between. The CDR3 runs 12 residues. Written as DNA, the CDR3 is TGTGCCAGCAGAAGGGGAAACTATGGCTACACCTTC. This codes for CASRRGNYGYTF.

The V gene is TRBV19, the J gene TRBJ1-4, with D unresolved. The CDR3 covers 13 residues. With 1 base removed from V and 9 bases from J, the gap between germline ends came to 9 bases. CDR1 and CDR2 (germline): LNHDA, SQIVND (reference sequence). CDR3: CASSIVPVQKLFF. Written as DNA, the CDR3 is TGTGCCAGTAGTATAGTCCCGGTACAAAAACTGTTTTTT.

The chain couples TRBV11-2 to TRBJ2-1; 7 bases are shared with TRBD1. Germline CDR1 SGHAT, CDR2 FQNNGV. J lost 9 bases, V lost 1 base, and 6 bases had no gene match. There are 14 residues in the CDR3. The CDR3 DNA sequence: TGTGCCAGCAGCTTAGTCGTGGGACAGTCTGAGCAGTTCTTC. Encoded protein: CASSLVVGQSEQFF.

The V and J genes are TRBV28 and TRBJ2-2; possible D gene TRBD1, 6 bases. V was shortened by 6 bases and J by 5 bases, with 16 bases between the two germline ends. The CDR3 runs 15 residues. From germline, CDR1 is MDHEN and CDR2 SYDVKM. In nucleotides, the CDR3 is TGTGCCAGCAGATCTGCCGGGACATTAACCGGGGAGCTGTTTTTT. This gives the protein CASRSAGTLTGELFF.

The chain has TRBV6-1 and TRBJ2-3, with 9 bases lining up with TRBD1. The germline CDR1 and CDR2 sequences are MNHNS and SASEGT. V gave up 6 bases and J gave up 4 bases; unmatched junction bases: 5. The CDR3 spans 14 residues. The CDR3, as DNA: TGTGCCAGCAGGGGGGACAGGGAAGCAGATACGCAGTATTTT. Protein sequence: CASRGDREADTQYF.